These 8 T cell receptor beta chains came from one sample sequenced in a study of technical replicates of blood from several donors. The repertoire was sequenced with immunoSEQ multiplex PCR; TCRdb's copy has only in-frame clones and lacks some. This repertoire shows about 70,000 clones, approximately 94% found once; its top ten account for under 0.5%. The sequenced sample consisted of T cells isolated from PBMCs. The receptors derive from a human donor in good health.

The J gene is TRBJ1-4, the V gene TRBV5-5; D perhaps matches TRBD1 (5 bases). Germline V lookup: CDR1 SGHKS, CDR2 YYEKEE (reference sequence). Trimming pared 4 bases from V and 2 bases from J, leaving 9 bases between. CDR3 size: 14 residues. The CDR3 coding sequence is TGTGCCAGCAGCCAGGGTTGGACTAATGAAAAACTGTTTTTT. This gives the protein CASSQGWTNEKLFF.

The genes are TRBV5-6 and TRBJ2-1; possibly TRBD2 for D (5 bases). CDR3 length: 14 residues. Germline V gene data show CDR1 as SGHDT and CDR2 as YYEEEE. Trimming removed 4 bases at V and 7 bases at J, with 15 bases between. CDR3 nucleotide sequence: TGTGCCAGCAGCACGCTGTTGGGAGCGAATGAGCAGTTCTTC. Its protein product is CASSTLLGANEQFF.

The chain joins TRBV2 to TRBJ1-1; a possible D gene is TRBD1 (5 bases). Germline lookup yields CDR1 SNHLY and CDR2 FYNNEI. The CDR3 loop spans 14 amino acids. With 4 bases removed from V and 0 bases from J, the gap between germline ends came to 9 bases. CDR3: CASSVGHLNTEAFF. The CDR3 region has the DNA TGTGCCAGCAGTGTTGGACATTTGAACACTGAAGCTTTCTTT.

Only one count was recorded for this clone. This chain joins TRBV9 and TRBJ2-7, with a possible D match to TRBD2 (5 bases). Trimming took off 0 bases at V and 7 bases at J, with 14 bases between the two ends. CDR3 size: 14 residues. Germline V gives CDR1 SGDLS, CDR2 YYNGEE. This chain's CDR3 is CASSVGVASKEQYF. CDR3 coding DNA: TGTGCCAGCAGCGTAGGGGTGGCTAGCAAGGAGCAGTACTTC.

The rearrangement joins TRBV18 to TRBJ1-1; D remains unclear. Trimming took 3 bases from V and 1 from J, leaving 6 bases between them. Looked up from germline, CDR1 is KGHSH and CDR2 is LQKENI. This CDR3 contains 13 residues. The CDR3 loop reads CASSPSKNTEAFF. The CDR3 DNA follows: TGTGCCAGCTCACCGAGTAAGAACACTGAAGCTTTCTTT.

The rearrangement uses TRBV5-1 and TRBJ1-1; D is possibly TRBD1 (6 bases). CDR1 is SGHRS and CDR2 is YFSETQ in the germline V gene. V lost 0 bases to trimming and J lost 0 bases, with 6 bases between them. This CDR3 contains 14 residues. CDR3 nucleotides: TGCGCCAGCAGCTTGGGGACAGTGAACACTGAAGCTTTCTTT. Amino acids: CASSLGTVNTEAFF. Full variable domain (missing parts from reference TRBV5-1 and TRBJ1-1): KAGVTQTPRYLIKTRGQQVTLSCSPISGHRSVSWYQQTPGQGLQFLFEYFSETQRNKGNFPGRFSGRQFSNSRSEMNVSTLELGDSALYLCASSLGTVNTEAFFGQGTRLTVV.

This chain connects TRBV13 to TRBJ1-2, with D perhaps TRBD1 (5 bases). The CDR3 is made up of 14 amino acids. Germline lookup yields CDR1 PRHDT and CDR2 FYEKMQ (reference sequence). Trimming stripped 5 bases from V and 8 bases from J, with 18 bases between. The CDR3 sequence: CASSPGGDEWGYTF. CDR3 DNA sequence: TGTGCCAGCAGCCCCGGGGGGGATGAATGGGGCTACACCTTC.

The gene calls are TRBV7-6 and TRBJ2-7, with 7 bases fitting TRBD2. Trimming removed 7 bases from V and 3 bases from J; junction bases left unmatched: 9. The CDR3 sequence is 14 residues long. Germline CDR1 and CDR2: SGHVS and FNYEAQ. CDR3 DNA sequence: TGTGCCAGCACCCCGGGGGGAGGGAACTACGAGCAGTACTTC. The encoded protein is CASTPGGGNYEQYF.